This T cell receptor beta chain was profiled in a study of shared clonotypes between healthy human individuals. TCRdb's table, derived via immunoSEQ multiplex PCR, lists solely in-frame clones and lacks some. The sample includes approximately 640,000 clones, about two thirds of them seen just once. The germline V gene encodes CDR1 SGHAT and CDR2 FQNNGV. CDR3 length: 14 residues. V gave up 5 bases and J gave up 0 bases, with 8 bases separating them. Concerning this clone itself: Its antigen is not identified.

Study results and limitations: Tissues were not sampled, only blood, and their repertoires likely differ.

The sequenced sample was memory CD4+ T cells sorted from blood. Subset here: CD45RA-negative fraction. The V call is TRBV11-2, the J call TRBJ2-1, with D perhaps TRBD2 (6 bases). The sequence was obtained from a woman in her twenties or thirties in good health. As DNA, the CDR3 is TGTGCCAGCAGCATCGGGAGCTCCTACAATGAGCAGTTCTTC. Amino acids: CASSIGSSYNEQFF.